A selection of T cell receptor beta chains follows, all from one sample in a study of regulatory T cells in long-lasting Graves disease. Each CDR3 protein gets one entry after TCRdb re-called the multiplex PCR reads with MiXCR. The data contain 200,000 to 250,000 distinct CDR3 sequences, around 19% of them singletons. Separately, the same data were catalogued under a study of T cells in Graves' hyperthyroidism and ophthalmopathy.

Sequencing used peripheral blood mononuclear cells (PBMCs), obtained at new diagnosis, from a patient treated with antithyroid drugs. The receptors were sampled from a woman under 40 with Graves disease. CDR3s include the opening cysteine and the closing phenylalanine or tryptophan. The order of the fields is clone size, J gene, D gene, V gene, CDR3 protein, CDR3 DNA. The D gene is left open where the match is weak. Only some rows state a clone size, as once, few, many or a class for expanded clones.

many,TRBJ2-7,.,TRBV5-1,CASSRDTLSSYEQYF,TGCGCCAGCAGCCGCGACACATTGAGCTCCTACGAGCAGTACTTC
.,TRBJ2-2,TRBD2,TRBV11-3,CASTWGGANTGELFF,TGTGCCAGCACCTGGGGAGGGGCGAACACCGGGGAGCTGTTTTTT
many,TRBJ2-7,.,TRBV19,CASSSLARGGEQYF,TGTGCCAGTAGTAGCCTCGCAAGGGGCGGGGAGCAGTACTTC
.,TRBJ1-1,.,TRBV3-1,CASSQEGTWNTEAFF,TGTGCCAGCAGCCAAGAGGGAACATGGAACACTGAAGCTTTCTTT
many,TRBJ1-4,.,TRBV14,CASSQPGQRNEKLFF,TGTGCCAGCAGCCAGCCCGGACAGAGGAATGAAAAACTGTTTTTT
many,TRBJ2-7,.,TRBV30,CAWSPGTLSSYEQYF,TGTGCCTGGAGTCCTGGGACCTTAAGCTCCTACGAGCAGTACTTC
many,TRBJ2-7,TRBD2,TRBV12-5,CASGLDNYLGRALSEQYF,TGTGCTAGTGGTTTGGACAATTACCTAGGGAGGGCCCTATCGGAGCAGTACTTC
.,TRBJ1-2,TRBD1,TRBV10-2,CASTHDRVYGYTF,TGCGCCAGCACTCACGACAGGGTATATGGCTACACCTTC
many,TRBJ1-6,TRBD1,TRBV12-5,CASGLEKPYGDRGRVSPLHF,TGTGCTAGTGGTTTGGAAAAACCTTACGGAGACAGGGGGCGCGTTTCACCCCTCCACTTT
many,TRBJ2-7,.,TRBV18,CASSPTSGDSYEQYF,TGTGCCAGCTCACCAACGTCGGGAGACTCCTACGAGCAGTACTTC
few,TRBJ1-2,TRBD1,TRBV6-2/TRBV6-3,CASTPTGVGGHTF,TGTGCCAGCACCCCGACAGGGGTGGGTGGCCACACCTTC
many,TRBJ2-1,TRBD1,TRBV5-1,CASSLGTGLNNEQFF,TGCGCCAGCAGCTTGGGGACAGGGTTGAACAATGAGCAGTTCTTC
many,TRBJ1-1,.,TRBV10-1,CASSALGAKKAFF,TGCGCCAGCAGCGCCTTAGGGGCAAAGAAAGCTTTCTTT
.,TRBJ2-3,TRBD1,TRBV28,CASSLSGQGALFTDTQYF,TGTGCCAGCAGTCTATCGGGACAGGGGGCCCTATTCACAGATACGCAGTATTTT
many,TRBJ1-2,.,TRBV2,CASTLQAFSGYTF,TGTGCCAGCACTCTACAGGCCTTTAGTGGCTACACCTTC
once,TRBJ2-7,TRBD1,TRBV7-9,CASSPPLPGQSYEQYF,TGTGCCAGCAGCCCCCCTTTACCGGGACAGTCCTACGAGCAGTACTTC
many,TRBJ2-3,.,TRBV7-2,CASSSSGPTDTQYF,TGTGCCAGCAGCTCTTCAGGACCGACAGATACGCAGTATTTT
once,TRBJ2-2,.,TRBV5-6,CASSGFLGEIMTGELFF,TGTGCCAGCAGTGGCTTCCTGGGGGAGATAATGACCGGGGAGCTGTTTTTT
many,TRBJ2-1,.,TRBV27,CASSLSGANEQFF,TGTGCCAGCAGTTTATCGGGAGCCAATGAGCAGTTCTTC
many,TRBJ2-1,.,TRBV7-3,CASSLTWANEQFF,TGTGCCAGCAGCTTAACGTGGGCAAATGAGCAGTTCTTC
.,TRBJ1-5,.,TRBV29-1,CSVDSTREVQPQHF,TGCAGCGTTGACTCGACCAGGGAGGTTCAGCCCCAGCATTTT
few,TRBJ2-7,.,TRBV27,CASSPARVSYEQYF,TGTGCCAGCAGCCCTGCCAGGGTTTCCTACGAGCAGTACTTC
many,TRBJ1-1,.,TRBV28,CASSLGTPGAFF,TGTGCCAGCAGTTTAGGGACCCCGGGGGCTTTCTTT
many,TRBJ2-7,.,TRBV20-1,CSGAASVYEQYF,TGCAGTGGGGCCGCGTCCGTCTACGAGCAGTACTTC
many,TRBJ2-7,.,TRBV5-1,CASSSAGSYEQYF,TGCGCCAGCAGCTCGGCGGGGTCCTACGAGCAGTACTTC
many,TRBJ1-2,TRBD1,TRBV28,CASRESGTAIYGYTF,TGTGCCAGCAGGGAATCCGGGACAGCGATCTATGGCTACACCTTC
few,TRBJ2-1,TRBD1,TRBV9,CASSERGDRLYNEQFF,TGTGCCAGCAGCGAGAGGGGGGACAGGCTCTACAATGAGCAGTTCTTC
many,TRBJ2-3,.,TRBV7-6,CASSGGLPTDTQYF,TGTGCCAGCAGCGGGGGGCTACCCACAGATACGCAGTATTTT
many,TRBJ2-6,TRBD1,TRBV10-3,CAISVGRGPGANVLTF,TGTGCCATCAGTGTAGGAAGGGGGCCTGGGGCCAACGTCCTGACTTTC
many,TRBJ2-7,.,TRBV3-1,CASSQADVTPYEQYF,TGTGCCAGCAGCCAAGCGGACGTAACACCCTACGAGCAGTACTTC
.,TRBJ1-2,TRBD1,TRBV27,CASSVIPTGDGYTF,TGTGCCAGCAGCGTGATACCTACAGGGGATGGCTACACCTTC
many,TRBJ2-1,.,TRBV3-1,CASSLSDNEQFF,TGTGCCAGCAGCCTTTCGGACAATGAGCAGTTCTTC
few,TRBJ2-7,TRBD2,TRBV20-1,CSARGSGTSGSTYEQSF,TGCAGTGCTAGAGGTTCCGGGACTAGCGGCTCTACCTACGAGCAGTCCTTC
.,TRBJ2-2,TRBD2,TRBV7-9,CASSSRGGVAGELFF,TGTGCCAGCAGCTCCCGCGGGGGGGTCGCCGGGGAGCTGTTTTTT
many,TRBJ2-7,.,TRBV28,CASSLWGAYEQYF,TGTGCCAGCAGTTTATGGGGGGCGTACGAGCAGTACTTC
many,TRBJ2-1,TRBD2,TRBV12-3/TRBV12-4,CASTGGSYNEQFF,TGTGCCAGCACGGGAGGATCCTACAATGAGCAGTTCTTC
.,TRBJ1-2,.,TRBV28,CASKSGLYGYTF,TGTGCCAGCAAATCAGGGTTGTATGGCTACACCTTC
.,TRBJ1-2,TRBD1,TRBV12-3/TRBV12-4,CASSLGTGGSDGYTF,TGTGCCAGCAGTTTAGGGACAGGGGGATCGGATGGCTACACCTTC
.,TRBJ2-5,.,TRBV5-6,CASSFGRQETQYF,TGTGCCAGCAGCTTCGGACGTCAAGAGACCCAGTACTTC
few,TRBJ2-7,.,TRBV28,CASSDPGQSPYEQYF,TGTGCCAGCAGTGACCCGGGGCAAAGCCCCTACGAGCAGTACTTC
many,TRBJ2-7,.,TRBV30,CAWSVGYEQYF,TGTGCCTGGAGTGTCGGCTACGAGCAGTACTTC